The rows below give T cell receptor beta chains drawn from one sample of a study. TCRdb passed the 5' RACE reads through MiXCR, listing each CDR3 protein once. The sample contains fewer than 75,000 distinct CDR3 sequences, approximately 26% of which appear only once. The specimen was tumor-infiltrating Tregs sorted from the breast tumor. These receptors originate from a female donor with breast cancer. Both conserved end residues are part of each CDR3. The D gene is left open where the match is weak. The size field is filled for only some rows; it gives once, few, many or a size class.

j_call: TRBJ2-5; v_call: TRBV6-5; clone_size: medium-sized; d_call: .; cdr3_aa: CASSNRALPETQYF; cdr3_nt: TGTGCCAGCAGTAATCGGGCCCTGCCAGAGACCCAGTACTTC
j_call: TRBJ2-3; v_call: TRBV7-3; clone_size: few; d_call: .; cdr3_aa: CASSSGTSSGDTQYF; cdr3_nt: TGTGCCAGCAGCTCGGGGACATCCTCAGGCGATACGCAGTATTTT
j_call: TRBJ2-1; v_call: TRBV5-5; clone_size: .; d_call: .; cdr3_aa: CASGLVIPLPYNEQFF; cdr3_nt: TGTGCCAGCGGCTTGGTCATCCCACTACCCTACAATGAGCAGTTCTTT
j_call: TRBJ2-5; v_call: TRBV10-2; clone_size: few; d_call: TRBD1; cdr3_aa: CASSVETGVETQYF; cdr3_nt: TGCGCCAGCAGTGTAGAGACAGGGGTAGAGACCCAGTACTTC
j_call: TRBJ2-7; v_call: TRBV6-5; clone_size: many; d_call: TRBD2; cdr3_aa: CASSYRGGPFEQYF; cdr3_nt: TGTGCCAGCAGTTACCGGGGGGGGCCCTTCGAGCAGTACTTC
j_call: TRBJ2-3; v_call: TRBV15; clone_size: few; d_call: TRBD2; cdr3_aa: CATSRPASGGSLDTQYF; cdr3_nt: TGTGCCACCAGCAGGCCCGCCAGCGGGGGGTCACTCGATACGCAGTATTTT
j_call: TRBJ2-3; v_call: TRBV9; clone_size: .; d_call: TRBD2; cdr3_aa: CASSVTAGGPSDTQYF; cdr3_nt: TGTGCCAGCAGCGTAACGGCGGGGGGGCCGTCGGATACGCAGTATTTT
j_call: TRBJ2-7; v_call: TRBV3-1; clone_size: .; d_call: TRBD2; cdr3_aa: CASSLRTSGASYEQYF; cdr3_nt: TGTGCCAGCAGCCTCCGGACTAGCGGGGCTTCCTACGAGCAGTACTTC
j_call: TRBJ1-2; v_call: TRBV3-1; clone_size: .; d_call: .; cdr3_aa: CASSHVGGESGYTF; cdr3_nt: TGTGCCAGCAGCCACGTCGGGGGGGAGAGCGGCTACACCTTC
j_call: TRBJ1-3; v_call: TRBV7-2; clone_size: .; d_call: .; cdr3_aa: CASSLWRGRLSGNTIYF; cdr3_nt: TGTGCCAGCAGCTTATGGCGGGGGCGCTTATCTGGAAACACCATATATTTT
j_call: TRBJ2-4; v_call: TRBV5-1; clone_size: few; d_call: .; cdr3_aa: CASSLGLVENIQYF; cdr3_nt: TGCGCCAGCAGCTTGGGCCTGGTTGAAAACATTCAGTACTTC
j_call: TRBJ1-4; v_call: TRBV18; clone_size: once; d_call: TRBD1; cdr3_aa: CASSSQGYEKLLF; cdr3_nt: TGTGCCAGCTCATCACAGGGGTATGAAAAACTGTTATTT
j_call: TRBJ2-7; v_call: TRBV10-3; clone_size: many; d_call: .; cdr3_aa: CAISESQAVGEQYF; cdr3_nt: TGTGCCATCAGTGAGTCTCAGGCTGTCGGCGAGCAGTACTTC
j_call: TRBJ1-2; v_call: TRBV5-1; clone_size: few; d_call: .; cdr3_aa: CASSPSPASYYGYTF; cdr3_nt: TGCGCCAGCAGCCCGTCCCCAGCTTCCTACTATGGCTACACCTTC
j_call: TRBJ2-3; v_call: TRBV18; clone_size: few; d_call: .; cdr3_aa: CASSPLSADTQYF; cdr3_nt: TGTGCCAGCTCACCACTAAGCGCAGATACGCAGTATTTT
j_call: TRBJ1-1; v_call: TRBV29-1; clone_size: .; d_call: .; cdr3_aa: CSVGQFSGTEAFF; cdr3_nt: TGCAGCGTAGGACAGTTTTCGGGCACTGAAGCTTTCTTT
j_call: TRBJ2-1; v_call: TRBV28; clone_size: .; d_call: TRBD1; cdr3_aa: CASSFIGTGDNEQFF; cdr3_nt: TGTGCCAGCAGTTTTATTGGGACAGGGGACAATGAGCAGTTCTTC
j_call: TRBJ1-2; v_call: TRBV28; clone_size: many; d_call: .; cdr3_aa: CASSLSQERYGYTF; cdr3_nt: TGTGCCAGCAGTTTATCCCAGGAGAGGTATGGCTACACCTTC
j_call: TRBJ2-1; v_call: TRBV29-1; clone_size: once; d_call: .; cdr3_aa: CSVEVGRYEQFF; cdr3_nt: TGCAGCGTTGAAGTAGGACGGTATGAGCAGTTCTTC
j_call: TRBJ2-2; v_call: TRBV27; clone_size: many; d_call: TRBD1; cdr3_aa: CASSLWFSRDRLPTNTGELFF; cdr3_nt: TGTGCCAGCAGTTTATGGTTTAGCCGGGACAGACTCCCCACGAACACCGGGGAGCTGTTTTTT
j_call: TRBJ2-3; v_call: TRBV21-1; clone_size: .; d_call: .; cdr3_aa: CASSKDLAGGPNTDTQYF; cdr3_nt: TGTGCCAGCAGCAAAGATCTAGCGGGAGGGCCCAACACAGATACGCAGTATTTT
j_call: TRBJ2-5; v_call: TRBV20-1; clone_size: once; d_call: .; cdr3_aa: CSAASGTKTQYF; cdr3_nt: TGCAGTGCTGCCAGCGGGACAAAGACCCAGTACTTC
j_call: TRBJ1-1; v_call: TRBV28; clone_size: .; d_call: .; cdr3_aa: CASSLLKGQNTEAFF; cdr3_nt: TGTGCCAGCAGTTTACTGAAGGGACAGAACACTGAAGCTTTCTTT
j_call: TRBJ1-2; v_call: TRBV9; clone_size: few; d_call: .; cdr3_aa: CASSSAGGAGDGYTF; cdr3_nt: TGTGCCAGCAGCTCCGCGGGGGGGGCCGGGGATGGCTACACCTTC
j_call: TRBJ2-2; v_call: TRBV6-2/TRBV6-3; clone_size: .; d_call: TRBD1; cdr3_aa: CASSSQGAAGELLF; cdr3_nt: TGTGCCAGCAGTTCACAGGGGGCGGCCGGGGAGCTGCTTTTT
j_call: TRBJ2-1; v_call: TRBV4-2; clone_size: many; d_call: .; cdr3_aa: CASSQDHSDNEQFF; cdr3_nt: TGTGCCAGCAGCCAAGATCACTCCGACAATGAGCAGTTCTTC
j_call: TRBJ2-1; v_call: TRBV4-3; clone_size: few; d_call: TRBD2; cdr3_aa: CASSGVAGGPLNEQFF; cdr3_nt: TGCGCCAGCAGCGGGGTAGCGGGAGGGCCACTGAATGAGCAGTTCTTC
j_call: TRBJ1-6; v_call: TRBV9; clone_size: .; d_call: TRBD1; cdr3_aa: CASSVGGGASPLHF; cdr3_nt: TGTGCCAGCAGCGTAGGAGGGGGCGCCTCACCCCTCCACTTT
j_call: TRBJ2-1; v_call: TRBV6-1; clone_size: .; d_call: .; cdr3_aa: CASRRGESYNEQFF; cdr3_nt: TGTGCCAGCCGCAGGGGGGAATCCTACAATGAGCAGTTCTTC
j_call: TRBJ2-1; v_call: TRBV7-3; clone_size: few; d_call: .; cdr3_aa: CASSPNGGQSYNEQFF; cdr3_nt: TGTGCCAGCAGCCCTAATGGGGGCCAATCCTACAATGAGCAGTTCTTC
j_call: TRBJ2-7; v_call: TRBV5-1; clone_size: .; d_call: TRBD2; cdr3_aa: CASSLETRFSGRSYEQYF; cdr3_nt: TGCGCCAGCAGCTTGGAGACCCGGTTTAGCGGGAGGTCCTACGAGCAGTACTTC
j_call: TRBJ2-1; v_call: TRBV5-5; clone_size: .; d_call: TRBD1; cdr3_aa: CASSLDRWGEQFF; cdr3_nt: TGTGCCAGCAGCCTGGACAGGTGGGGTGAGCAGTTCTTC
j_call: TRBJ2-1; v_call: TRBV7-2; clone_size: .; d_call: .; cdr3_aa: CANSLGVGPYNEQFF; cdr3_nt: TGTGCCAACAGCTTAGGGGTCGGGCCCTACAATGAGCAGTTCTTC
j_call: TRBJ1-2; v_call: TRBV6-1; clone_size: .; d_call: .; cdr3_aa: CASSETGQDGYTF; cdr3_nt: TGTGCCAGCAGTGAGACGGGGCAGGATGGCTACACCTTC
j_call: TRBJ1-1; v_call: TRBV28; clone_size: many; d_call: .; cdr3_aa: CARAHITGDCRLNTEAFF; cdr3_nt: TGTGCCAGAGCACATATCACGGGCGATTGTCGCCTGAACACTGAAGCTTTCTTT
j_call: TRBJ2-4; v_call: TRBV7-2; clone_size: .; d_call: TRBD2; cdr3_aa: CASSSGPSGRASDSKNIQYF; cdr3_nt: TGTGCCAGCAGCTCAGGCCCTAGCGGGAGGGCCTCAGATTCCAAAAACATTCAGTACTTC
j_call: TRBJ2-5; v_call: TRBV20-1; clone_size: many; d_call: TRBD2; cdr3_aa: CSAHRTSGRQETQYF; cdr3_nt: TGCAGTGCCCACCGGACTAGCGGGAGGCAAGAGACCCAGTACTTC
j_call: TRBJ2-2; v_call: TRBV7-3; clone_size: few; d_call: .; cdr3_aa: CASSLGQVATGELFF; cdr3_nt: TGTGCCAGCAGCTTAGGTCAGGTAGCGACCGGGGAGCTGTTTTTT
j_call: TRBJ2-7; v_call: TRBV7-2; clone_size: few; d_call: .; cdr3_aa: CASSFPRFEQYF; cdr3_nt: TGTGCCAGCAGCTTTCCCCGGTTCGAGCAGTACTTC
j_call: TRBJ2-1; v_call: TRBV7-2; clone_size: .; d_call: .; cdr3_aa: CASTQTNYNEQFF; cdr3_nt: TGTGCCAGCACGCAGACTAACTACAATGAGCAGTTCTTC
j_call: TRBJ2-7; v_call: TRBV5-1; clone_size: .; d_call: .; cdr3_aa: CASSQRNQEQYF; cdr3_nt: TGCGCCAGCAGCCAACGAAATCAGGAGCAGTACTTC
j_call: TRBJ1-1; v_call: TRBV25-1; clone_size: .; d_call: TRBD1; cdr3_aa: CASSGQQGTGTEAFF; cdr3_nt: TGTGCCAGCAGTGGACAACAGGGGACCGGCACTGAAGCTTTCTTT
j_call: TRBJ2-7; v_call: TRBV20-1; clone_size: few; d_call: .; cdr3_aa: CSASGRNVLYEQYF; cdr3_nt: TGCAGTGCTAGTGGGCGGAATGTCCTCTACGAGCAGTACTTC
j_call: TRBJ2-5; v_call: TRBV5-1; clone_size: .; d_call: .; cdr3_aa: CASSPRNSGETQYF; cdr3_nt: TGCGCCAGCAGCCCCAGAAATAGCGGAGAGACCCAGTACTTC
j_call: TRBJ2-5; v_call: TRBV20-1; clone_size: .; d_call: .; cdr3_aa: CSARPGEHQETQYF; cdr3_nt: TGCAGTGCTAGACCCGGGGAGCACCAAGAGACCCAGTACTTC
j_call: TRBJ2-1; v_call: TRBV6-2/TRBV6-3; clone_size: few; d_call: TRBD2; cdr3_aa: CASSYLAGGNNEQFF; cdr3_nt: TGTGCCAGCAGTTACTTAGCGGGAGGGAACAATGAGCAGTTCTTC
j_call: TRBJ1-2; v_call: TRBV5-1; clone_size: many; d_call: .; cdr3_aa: CASSERPGLNYGYTF; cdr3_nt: TGCGCCAGCAGCGAACGCCCGGGACTTAACTATGGCTACACCTTC
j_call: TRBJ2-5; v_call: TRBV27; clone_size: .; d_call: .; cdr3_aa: CASSGQKETQYF; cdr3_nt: TGTGCCAGCAGCGGACAGAAAGAGACCCAGTACTTC
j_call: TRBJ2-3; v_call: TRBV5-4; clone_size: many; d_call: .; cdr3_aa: CASSLSADTQYF; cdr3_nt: TGTGCCAGCAGCTTGTCGGCAGATACGCAGTATTTT